The clone carrying this T cell receptor beta chain was found a few times. The target antigen is unknown. The data are from a study of T-cell reconstitution after alpha-beta-depleted transplantation in children. Findings and caveats of the study: When one year had passed after transplant, most T-cell counts and diversity came from newly produced T cells. About two months after transplant, alpha-beta T cells reportedly came from several hundred expanded graft clones. The high TCRbeta diversity at day 60 in some patients came from surviving recipient T cells and thymic progenitors.

The library targeted TCRbeta and was prepared with unique molecular identifiers. TCRdb passed the PCR reads through MiXCR, listing each CDR3 protein once. The data contain about 97,000 distinct CDR3 sequences, 5% to 6% of them singletons. The CDR3 has 19 amino acids. Germline loops: CDR1 MDHEN, CDR2 SYDVKM. V shed 4 bases, J shed 4 bases, and the junction held 20 bases outside the gene matches. The TCR was taken from a female patient younger than 10 who had a stem cell transplant for Fanconi anemia, so the T cells may come from the graft donor. V and J are TRBV28 and TRBJ1-1, with 8 bases fitting TRBD1. Sequenced here: PBMCs, mostly from graft donor cells, sampled 60 days after TCRalphabeta/CD19-depleted stem cell transplant. CDR3 coding DNA: TGTGCCAGCAGTTCGCCGGACAGGGCCTGGGGTAGAAGGGCCACTGAAGCTTTCTTT. As protein: CASSSPDRAWGRRATEAFF.